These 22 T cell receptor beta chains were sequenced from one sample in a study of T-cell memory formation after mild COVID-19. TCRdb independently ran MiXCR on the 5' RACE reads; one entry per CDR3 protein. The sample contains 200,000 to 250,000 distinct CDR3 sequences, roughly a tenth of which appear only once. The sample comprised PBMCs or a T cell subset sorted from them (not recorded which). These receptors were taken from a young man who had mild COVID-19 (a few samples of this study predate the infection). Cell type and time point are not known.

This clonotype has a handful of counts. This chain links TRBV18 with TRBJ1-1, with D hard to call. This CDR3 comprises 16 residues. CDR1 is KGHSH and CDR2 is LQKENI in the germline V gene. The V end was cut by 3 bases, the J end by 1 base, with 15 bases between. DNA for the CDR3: TGTGCCAGCTCACCCGTCGGTCCCTGGGGGAACACTGAAGCTTTCTTT. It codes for CASSPVGPWGNTEAFF.

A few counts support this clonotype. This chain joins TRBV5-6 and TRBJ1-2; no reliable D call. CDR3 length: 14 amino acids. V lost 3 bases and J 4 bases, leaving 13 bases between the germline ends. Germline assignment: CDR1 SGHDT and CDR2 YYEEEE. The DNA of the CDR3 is TGTGCCAGCAGCTCTCAACGGGTCCTCTATGGCTACACCTTC. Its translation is CASSSQRVLYGYTF.

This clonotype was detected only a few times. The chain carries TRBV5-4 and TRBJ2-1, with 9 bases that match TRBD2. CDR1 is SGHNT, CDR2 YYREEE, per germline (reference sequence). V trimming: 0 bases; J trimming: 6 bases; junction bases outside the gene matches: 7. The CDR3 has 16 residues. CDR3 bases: TGTGCCAGCAGCTTGGGCCAGCGGGGGGATGTCAATGAGCAGTTCTTC. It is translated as CASSLGQRGDVNEQFF.

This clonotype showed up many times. CDR3 bases: TGCGCCAGCAGCCGAGAGCCGGGACAGGGGCTGTACGAGCAGTACTTC. This sequence encodes CASSREPGQGLYEQYF. The J gene is TRBJ2-7, the V gene TRBV5-1; 10 bases agree with TRBD1. This CDR3 spans 16 amino acids. V lost 4 bases, J lost 4 bases, and 11 bases stayed unmatched. Germline V gene lookup returns CDR1 SGHRS and CDR2 YFSETQ.

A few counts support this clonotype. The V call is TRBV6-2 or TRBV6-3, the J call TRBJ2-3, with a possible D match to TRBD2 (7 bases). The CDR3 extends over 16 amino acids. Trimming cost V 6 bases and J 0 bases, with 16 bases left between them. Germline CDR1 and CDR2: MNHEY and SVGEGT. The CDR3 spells CASRRPGGPSTDTQYF. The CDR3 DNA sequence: TGTGCCAGCAGGAGGCCCGGGGGGCCTAGCACAGATACGCAGTATTTT.

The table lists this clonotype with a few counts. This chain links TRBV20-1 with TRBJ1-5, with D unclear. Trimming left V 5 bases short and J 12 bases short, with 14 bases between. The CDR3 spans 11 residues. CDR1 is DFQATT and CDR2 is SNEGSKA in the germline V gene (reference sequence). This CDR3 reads CSAPYGEIQHF. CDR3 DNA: TGCAGTGCTCCATACGGGGAGATCCAGCATTTT.

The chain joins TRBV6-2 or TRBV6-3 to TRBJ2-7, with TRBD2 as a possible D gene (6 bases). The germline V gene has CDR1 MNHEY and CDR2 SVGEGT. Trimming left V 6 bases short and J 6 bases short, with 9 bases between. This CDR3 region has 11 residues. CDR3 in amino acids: CASRDYGEQYF. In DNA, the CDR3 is TGTGCCAGCAGGGACTACGGCGAGCAGTACTTC.

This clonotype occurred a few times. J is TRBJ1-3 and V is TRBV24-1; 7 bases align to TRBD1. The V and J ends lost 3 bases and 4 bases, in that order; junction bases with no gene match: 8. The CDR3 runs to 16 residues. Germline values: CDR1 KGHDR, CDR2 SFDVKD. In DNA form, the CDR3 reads TGTGCCACCAGTGATCCACGACAGGGCGCAGGAAACACCATATATTTT. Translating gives CATSDPRQGAGNTIYF.

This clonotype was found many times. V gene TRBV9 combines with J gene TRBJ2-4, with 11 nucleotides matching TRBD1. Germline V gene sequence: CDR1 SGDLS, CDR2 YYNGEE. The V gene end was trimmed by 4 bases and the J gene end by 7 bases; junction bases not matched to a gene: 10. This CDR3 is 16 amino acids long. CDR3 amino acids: CASSPRGDRGWNIQYF. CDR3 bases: TGTGCCAGCAGCCCTAGAGGGGACAGGGGGTGGAACATTCAGTACTTC.

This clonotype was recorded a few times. The CDR3 reads CSARGTSGVQETQYF. Written as DNA, the CDR3 is TGCAGTGCTAGAGGGACTAGCGGGGTCCAAGAGACCCAGTACTTC. The chain uses TRBV20-1 and TRBJ2-5; 12 bases fit TRBD2. CDR1 DFQATT and CDR2 SNEGSKA come from the germline V gene (reference sequence). This CDR3 is built from 15 residues. J gave up 1 base and V 1 base, and 1 base lay outside the gene matches.

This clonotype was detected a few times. The CDR3 reads CASSPQRGVGEQYV. In DNA form, the CDR3 reads TGTGCCAGCAGTCCGCAACGGGGGGTCGGCGAGCAGTACGTC. This rearrangement joins TRBV28 to TRBJ2-7; TRBD2 matches at 7 bases. The V and J ends lost 5 bases and 6 bases, in that order; junction bases with no gene match: 10. Germline assignment: CDR1 MDHEN and CDR2 SYDVKM. The CDR3 loop spans 14 amino acids.

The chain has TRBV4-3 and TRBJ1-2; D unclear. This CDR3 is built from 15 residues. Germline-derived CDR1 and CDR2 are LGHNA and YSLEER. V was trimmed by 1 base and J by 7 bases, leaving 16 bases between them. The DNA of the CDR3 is TGCGCCAGCAGCCAAGCCCCGAATCCCTGGGGTGGCTACACCTTC. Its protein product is CASSQAPNPWGGYTF.

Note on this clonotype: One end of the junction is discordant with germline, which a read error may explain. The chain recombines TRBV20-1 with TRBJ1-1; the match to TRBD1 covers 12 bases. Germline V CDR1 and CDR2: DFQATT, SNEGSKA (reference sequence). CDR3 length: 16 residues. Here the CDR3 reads CSARDMGQGARTKAFF. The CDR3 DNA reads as TGCAGTGCTAGAGATATGGGACAGGGGGCGCGCACTAAAGCTTTCTTT.

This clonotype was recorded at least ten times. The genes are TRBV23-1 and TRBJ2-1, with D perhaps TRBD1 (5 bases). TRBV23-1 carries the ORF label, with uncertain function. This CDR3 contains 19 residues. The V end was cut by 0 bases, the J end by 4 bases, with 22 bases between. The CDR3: CASSQSKLGQGNLYNEQFF. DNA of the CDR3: TGCGCCAGCAGTCAATCAAAGCTCGGGCAGGGCAATCTTTACAATGAGCAGTTCTTC.

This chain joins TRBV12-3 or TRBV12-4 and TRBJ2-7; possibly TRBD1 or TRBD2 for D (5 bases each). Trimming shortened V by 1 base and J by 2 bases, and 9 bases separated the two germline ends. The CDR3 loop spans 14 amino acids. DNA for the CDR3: TGTGCCAGCAGTTTAGGGGACGGAACCTACGAGCAGTACTTC. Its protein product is CASSLGDGTYEQYF.

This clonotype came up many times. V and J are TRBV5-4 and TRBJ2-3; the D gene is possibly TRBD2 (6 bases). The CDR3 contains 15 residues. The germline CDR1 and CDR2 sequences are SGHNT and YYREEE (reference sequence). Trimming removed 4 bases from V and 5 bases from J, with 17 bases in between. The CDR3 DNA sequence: TGTGCCAGCAGCCACGACAATAGCGGTCTAGATACGCAGTATTTT. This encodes CASSHDNSGLDTQYF. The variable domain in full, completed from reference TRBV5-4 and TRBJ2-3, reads ETGVTQSPTHLIKTRGQQVTLRCSSQSGHNTVSWYQQALGQGPQFIFQYYREEENGRGNFPPRFSGLQFPNYSSELNVNALELDDSALYLCASSHDNSGLDTQYFGPGTRLTVL.

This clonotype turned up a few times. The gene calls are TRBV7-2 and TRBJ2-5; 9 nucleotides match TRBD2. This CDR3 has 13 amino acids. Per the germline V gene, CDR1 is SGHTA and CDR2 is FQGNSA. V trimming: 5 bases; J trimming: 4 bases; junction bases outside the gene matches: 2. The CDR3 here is CASSRTSAETQYF. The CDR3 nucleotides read TGTGCCAGCAGCCGGACTAGCGCAGAGACCCAGTACTTC.

CDR3: CASSLGWPPNTGELFF. CDR3 nucleotide sequence: TGTGCCAGCAGCTTAGGGTGGCCCCCGAACACCGGGGAGCTGTTTTTT. This chain links TRBV7-2 with TRBJ2-2; no clear D. V lost 1 base and J 0 bases, leaving 9 bases between the germline ends. This CDR3 has 16 residues. Germline V gene sequence: CDR1 SGHTA, CDR2 FQGNSA.

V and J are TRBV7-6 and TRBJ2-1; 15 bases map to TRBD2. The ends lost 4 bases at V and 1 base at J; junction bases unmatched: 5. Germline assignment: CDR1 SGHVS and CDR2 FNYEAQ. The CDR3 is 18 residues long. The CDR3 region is CASSSGLAGGPSYNEQFF. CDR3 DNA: TGTGCCAGCAGCTCCGGACTAGCGGGGGGGCCGTCCTACAATGAGCAGTTCTTC.

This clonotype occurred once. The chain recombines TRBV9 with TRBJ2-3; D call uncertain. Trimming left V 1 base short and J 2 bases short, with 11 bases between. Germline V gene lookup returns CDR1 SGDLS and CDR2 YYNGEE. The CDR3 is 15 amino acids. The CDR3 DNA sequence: TGTGCCAGCAGCGTAAGCCCGGCAGCCACAGATACGCAGTATTTT. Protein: CASSVSPAATDTQYF. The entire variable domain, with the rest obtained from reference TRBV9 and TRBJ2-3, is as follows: DSGVTQTPKHLITATGQRVTLRCSPRSGDLSVYWYQQSLDQGLQFLIQYYNGEERAKGNILERFSAQQFPDLHSELNLSSLELGDSALYFCASSVSPAATDTQYFGPGTRLTVL.

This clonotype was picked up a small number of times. Here the CDR3 reads CASSLLRGRILNSPLHF. CDR3 DNA: TGTGCCAGCAGCTTACTCAGGGGCCGCATCCTTAATTCACCCCTCCACTTT. This sequence joins TRBV11-2 and TRBJ1-6; D may be TRBD1 (6 bases). The CDR3 runs 17 residues. Germline V CDR1 and CDR2: SGHAT, FQNNGV. The V end lost 2 bases, the J end lost 6 bases, and 17 bases lay between the germline ends.

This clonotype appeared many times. CDR3 amino acids: CASSQSGGSGGAMTDTQYF. The CDR3 coding sequence is TGTGCCAGCAGCCAAAGCGGGGGTAGCGGGGGGGCAATGACAGATACGCAGTATTTT. V usage is TRBV4-2 and J usage is TRBJ2-3; TRBD2 aligns across 11 bases. The germline CDR1 and CDR2 sequences are LGHNA and YNFKEQ. The CDR3 covers 19 residues. J lost 3 bases, V lost 2 bases, and 13 bases had no gene match.